The 32 T cell receptor beta chains below were found in one sample sequenced in a study of T cell responses to AZD1222 COVID-19 vaccine. Assay used: immunoSEQ multiplex PCR; TCRdb lists only in-frame clones, some missing. The sample carries 110,000 to 150,000 clones, just over 90% recorded once. Sequencing was performed on peripheral blood, taken on day 0 of AZD1222 vaccination. The receptor source for this set is an adult in good health.

The chain recombines TRBV7-9 with TRBJ2-7, with a weak D call TRBD2 (5 bases). The CDR3 covers 14 residues. The germline V and J ends were trimmed by 2 bases and 5 bases, with 13 bases remaining between them. CDR1 and CDR2 (germline): SEHNR, FQNEAQ (reference sequence). CDR3 region: CASSLSAGIHEQYF. Here the CDR3 DNA reads TGTGCCAGCAGCTTATCGGCGGGTATCCACGAGCAGTACTTC.

This rearrangement joins TRBV7-3 to TRBJ2-5; D gene uncertain. Germline V gene sequence: CDR1 SGHTA, CDR2 FQGTGA. The CDR3 extends over 13 amino acids. V was shortened by 5 bases and J by 1 base, with 8 bases between the two germline ends. CDR3 residues: CASSPGRQETQYF. Here the CDR3 DNA reads TGTGCCAGCAGCCCGGGCCGCCAAGAGACCCAGTACTTC.

The gene calls are TRBV19 and TRBJ1-6; no firm D call. V was trimmed by 5 bases and J by 0 bases, leaving 5 bases between them. Germline V CDR1 and CDR2: LNHDA, SQIVND (reference sequence). This CDR3 is 14 amino acids long. Here the CDR3 reads CASSQLSYNSPLHF. The CDR3, as DNA: TGTGCCAGTAGTCAGCTCTCCTATAATTCACCCCTCCACTTT.

The gene calls are TRBV24-1 and TRBJ2-3; TRBD2 matches at 8 bases. Trimming cost V 4 bases and J 14 bases; bases outside gene matches: 7. Germline V lookup: CDR1 KGHDR, CDR2 SFDVKD. The CDR3 sequence is 12 residues long. The CDR3 reads CATSESGTSLYF. The CDR3 DNA reads TGTGCCACCAGTGAGTCGGGGACTAGTTTGTATTTT.

This chain links TRBV4-1 with TRBJ1-5, with no clear D. This CDR3 is 17 amino acids long. V lost 0 bases, J lost 0 bases, and 12 bases lay in between. Germline assignment: CDR1 MGHRA and CDR2 YSYEKL. CDR3 bases: TGCGCCAGCAGCCAAGATCTGGGAGGGTATAGCAATCAGCCCCAGCATTTT. Protein sequence: CASSQDLGGYSNQPQHF.

The chain is built from TRBV4-3 and TRBJ2-7; D is perhaps TRBD1 (6 bases). With 1 base removed from V and 4 bases from J, the gap between germline ends came to 17 bases. CDR1 and CDR2 (germline): LGHNA, YSLEER. This CDR3 has 16 amino acids. CDR3 sequence reads: CASSQVSRGVGYEQYF. CDR3 coding DNA: TGCGCCAGCAGCCAAGTGTCCAGGGGCGTGGGGTACGAGCAGTACTTC.

This clone was seen only a few times. The rearrangement joins TRBV9 to TRBJ2-7; 9 bases fit TRBD2. CDR1 and CDR2 (germline): SGDLS, YYNGEE. Losses at the gene ends were 4 bases for V and 2 bases for J; bases not matched to a gene: 10. The CDR3 has 16 amino acids. The DNA for the CDR3 is TGTGCCAGCAGCCCCCGCCCAAGCGGGGGGCCCTACGAGCAGTACTTC. It encodes CASSPRPSGGPYEQYF.

V usage is TRBV29-1 and J usage is TRBJ2-3; D gene uncertain. Germline V CDR1 and CDR2: SQVTM, ANQGSEA. Trimming shortened V by 0 bases and J by 2 bases, and 15 bases separated the two germline ends. CDR3 length: 16 residues. The CDR3 DNA reads TGCAGCGTTGAAGATTTTGTCCGCGGAGACACAGATACGCAGTATTTT. Amino acid sequence: CSVEDFVRGDTDTQYF.

CDR3 residues: CASRNEAGSRHEQFF. The CDR3 nucleotides are TGTGCCAGCAGGAACGAAGCGGGATCCCGTCATGAGCAGTTCTTC. The rearrangement uses TRBV2 and TRBJ2-1; 7 bases map to TRBD2. J gave up 8 bases and V 6 bases, and 13 bases lay outside the gene matches. There are 15 residues in the CDR3. The V gene's germline CDR1 is SNHLY and CDR2 FYNNEI.

The chain has TRBV2 and TRBJ2-1, with D perhaps matching TRBD2 (6 bases). Germline CDR1 SNHLY, CDR2 FYNNEI. This CDR3 has 15 amino acids. Trimming pared 6 bases from V and 3 bases from J, leaving 15 bases between. CDR3 protein: CASSVRGAHYNEQFF. The CDR3 region has the DNA TGTGCCAGCAGCGTTCGCGGGGCCCACTACAATGAGCAGTTCTTC.

V is TRBV18 and J is TRBJ2-1; 12 nucleotides align to TRBD2. The CDR3 is 19 amino acids. The junction had 11 bases not matched to a gene; V was cut back by 2 bases and J by 3 bases. CDR1 and CDR2 from the germline V gene are KGHSH and LQKENI. CDR3 coding DNA: TGTGCCAGCTCACCAAGGGGTCCTAGCGGGGGGGCAGACTACAATGAGCAGTTCTTC. Translation gives CASSPRGPSGGADYNEQFF.

This chain joins TRBV30 and TRBJ1-4; possibly TRBD1 for D (6 bases). CDR1 is GTSNPN and CDR2 is SVGIG in the germline V gene (reference sequence). Between the trimmed V and J ends, which lost 1 base and 0 bases, there was a span of 18 bases. This CDR3 has 18 amino acids. For the CDR3, the DNA is TGTGCCTGGAGTGGGACTCACAGGGCCGGAGCAACTAATGAAAAACTGTTTTTT. It specifies CAWSGTHRAGATNEKLFF.

The chain joins TRBV7-9 to TRBJ2-5, with 7 bases lining up with TRBD2. Germline-derived CDR1 and CDR2 are SEHNR and FQNEAQ (reference sequence). V was clipped by 2 bases and J by 3 bases; unmatched bases: 12. The CDR3 covers 17 residues. DNA for the CDR3: TGTGCCAGCAGCTTACCCCTCGGGCGGGAGAGGAAAGAGACCCAGTACTTC. This gives the protein CASSLPLGRERKETQYF.

The table lists this clone with a count of one. The chain couples TRBV10-3 to TRBJ2-3; D might be TRBD1 or TRBD2, each matching 8 bases. The V gene lost 6 bases and the J gene lost 4 bases, with 26 bases spanning the gap. The CDR3 loop spans 18 amino acids. CDR1 and CDR2 from the germline V gene are ENHRY and SYGVKD. Here the CDR3 DNA reads TGTGCCATCAGAGTGACAGGGGATTCCGCGGGAGGAGCAGATACGCAGTATTTT. This sequence encodes CAIRVTGDSAGGADTQYF.

The chain uses TRBV29-1 and TRBJ1-2; 7 nucleotides match TRBD1. The germline V gene encodes CDR1 SQVTM and CDR2 ANQGSEA. There are 14 residues in the CDR3. V gave up 2 bases and J gave up 8 bases; unmatched junction bases: 11. CDR3 loop: CSVERWNRGQGYTF. CDR3 coding DNA: TGCAGCGTTGAAAGGTGGAATAGGGGGCAAGGCTACACCTTC.

The rearrangement uses TRBV5-1 and TRBJ2-1, with 12 bases identical to TRBD2. The CDR3 runs 18 residues. The germline V gene encodes CDR1 SGHRS and CDR2 YFSETQ. V lost 4 bases, J lost 5 bases, and 13 bases stayed unmatched. The CDR3 sequence: CASSNGPLLAGGHNEQFF. The CDR3, as DNA: TGCGCCAGCAGCAACGGCCCGCTACTAGCGGGGGGACACAATGAGCAGTTCTTC.

The rearrangement uses TRBV10-3 and TRBJ1-1; TRBD1 might be the D (6 bases). The CDR3 is made up of 16 amino acids. Germline V gene lookup returns CDR1 ENHRY and CDR2 SYGVKD. The germline V and J ends were trimmed by 0 bases and 1 base, with 12 bases remaining between them. The CDR3 loop reads CAISESSAGANTEAFF. The DNA for the CDR3 is TGTGCCATCAGTGAGTCGAGTGCAGGGGCGAACACTGAAGCTTTCTTT.

V usage is TRBV7-8 and J usage is TRBJ1-4; D is possibly TRBD1 (5 bases). The CDR3 length is 16 residues. V shed 5 bases and J shed 7 bases, with 20 bases lying between them. The germline V gene has CDR1 SGHVS and CDR2 FQNEAQ. This chain's CDR3 is CASSPQRWGTGEKLFF. CDR3 DNA: TGTGCCAGCAGCCCCCAGCGTTGGGGGACGGGTGAAAAACTGTTTTTT.

The V gene is TRBV19, the J gene TRBJ1-1; weak D call: TRBD1 (6 bases). V was pared by 1 base and J by 1 base, with 10 bases between. CDR3 length: 15 amino acids. Germline V CDR1 and CDR2: LNHDA, SQIVND (reference sequence). CDR3 in DNA: TGTGCCAGTAGTATAGTTGGGGGGCCGAACACTGAAGCTTTCTTT. This gives the protein CASSIVGGPNTEAFF. Combining the CDR3 with reference TRBV19 and TRBJ1-1 gives the whole variable domain DGGITQSPKYLFRKEGQNVTLSCEQNLNHDAMYWYRQDPGQGLRLIYYSQIVNDFQKGDIAEGYSVSREKKESFPLTVTSAQKNPTAFYLCASSIVGGPNTEAFFGQGTRLTVV.

This clone occurred once. The rearrangement uses TRBV5-1 and TRBJ2-5, with 9 nucleotides matching TRBD1. The germline V gene encodes CDR1 SGHRS and CDR2 YFSETQ. The CDR3 has 17 residues. After removal of 4 bases from V and 6 bases from J, the junction contained 16 bases not matched to a gene. Here the CDR3 reads CASSPRNSGTGIKTQYF. The CDR3 DNA reads as TGCGCCAGCAGCCCTAGGAACTCCGGGACAGGGATTAAGACCCAGTACTTC.

The chain links TRBV9 to TRBJ2-1; 8 bases are shared with TRBD2. The germline V gene encodes CDR1 SGDLS and CDR2 YYNGEE. V was clipped by 0 bases and J by 6 bases; unmatched bases: 5. CDR3 length: 15 residues. Here the CDR3 DNA reads TGTGCCAGCAGCGTAGGAACTAGCGGCTTCAATGAGCAGTTCTTC. This gives the protein CASSVGTSGFNEQFF.

The chain couples TRBV4-1 to TRBJ2-1; TRBD2 matches 14 bases. The junction had 2 bases not matched to a gene; V was cut back by 1 base and J by 3 bases. The CDR3 length is 17 residues. Germline assignment: CDR1 MGHRA and CDR2 YSYEKL. The CDR3 sequence: CASSQGTSGGFYNEQFF. The CDR3 DNA reads as TGCGCCAGCAGCCAAGGGACTAGCGGGGGGTTCTACAATGAGCAGTTCTTC.

The CDR3 DNA reads TGTGCCAGCACCCCAGGACAGGGCCAAGGCTACACCTTC. Residues: CASTPGQGQGYTF. The rearrangement links TRBV2 to TRBJ1-2; 8 bases match TRBD1. Trimming cost V 7 bases and J 8 bases; bases outside gene matches: 9. The CDR3 is made up of 13 amino acids. Germline V gives CDR1 SNHLY, CDR2 FYNNEI.

The rearrangement joins TRBV18 to TRBJ2-1; 11 bases agree with TRBD2. The length of the CDR3 is 15 residues. The germline V gene has CDR1 KGHSH and CDR2 LQKENI. Unmatched junction bases numbered 4, after V lost 6 bases and J lost 3 bases. The CDR3 reads CASSLGTSGYNEQFF. CDR3 coding DNA: TGTGCCAGCTCCCTTGGGACTAGCGGCTACAATGAGCAGTTCTTC.

Ten or more counts support this clone. V is TRBV4-1 and J is TRBJ2-1, with 7 bases aligning to TRBD2. Trimming at V came to 5 bases and at J to 6 bases, leaving 7 bases not matched to a gene. From germline, CDR1 is MGHRA and CDR2 YSYEKL. CDR3 length: 14 amino acids. CDR3 in amino acids: CASSVPGGGNEQFF. For the CDR3, the DNA is TGCGCCAGCAGCGTGCCTGGGGGGGGCAATGAGCAGTTCTTC.

The J gene is TRBJ2-3, the V gene TRBV5-1; 14 positions match TRBD2. CDR3 size: 16 residues. V was pared by 4 bases and J by 3 bases, with 4 bases of the junction left unmatched. The germline CDR1 and CDR2 sequences are SGHRS and YFSETQ. The CDR3 DNA reads as TGCGCCAGCAGCCTAGGGACTAGCGGGAGAACAGATACGCAGTATTTT. It translates to CASSLGTSGRTDTQYF.

The V gene is TRBV7-3, the J gene TRBJ2-3; 9 nucleotides line up with TRBD2. CDR1 and CDR2 from the germline V gene are SGHTA and FQGTGA. The CDR3 is made up of 16 amino acids. The trim removed 4 bases at V and 4 bases at J, leaving 9 bases unmatched. The CDR3 DNA sequence: TGTGCCAGCAGCTCCCTTAGCGGGAGCGCGGCAGATACGCAGTATTTT. This sequence encodes CASSSLSGSAADTQYF. Variable domain in full (rest from reference TRBV7-3 and TRBJ2-3): GAGVSQTPSNKVTEKGKYVELRCDPISGHTALYWYRQSLGQGPEFLIYFQGTGAADDSGLPNDRFFAVRPEGSVSTLKIQRTERGDSAVYLCASSSLSGSAADTQYFGPGTRLTVL.

Here the CDR3 DNA reads TGTGCCAGCAGTTGGGGCTCTTTAATTAATTCACCCCTCCACTTT. It yields the protein CASSWGSLINSPLHF. V is TRBV5-5 and J is TRBJ1-6, with D perhaps matching TRBD1 (5 bases). Trimming took 5 bases from V and 6 from J, leaving 15 bases between them. The CDR3 contains 15 residues. Germline CDR1 and CDR2: SGHKS and YYEKEE (reference sequence).

Concerning this clone: A much larger clone differs by one base, so this may be a read error. CDR3 in DNA: TGTGCCTGGTGGGGGGACGGGGGCCTCTATGGCTACACCTTC. Its protein product is CAWWGDGGLYGYTF. The genes are TRBV30 and TRBJ1-2, with TRBD1 as a possible D gene (6 bases). The CDR3 totals 14 residues. V was clipped by 5 bases and J by 4 bases, with 17 bases between them. The germline V gene has CDR1 GTSNPN and CDR2 SVGIG (reference sequence). The variable domain in full, completed from reference TRBV30 and TRBJ1-2, reads SQTIHQWPATLVQPVGSPLSLECTVEGTSNPNLYWYRQAAGRGLQLLFYSVGIGQISSEVPQNLSASRPQDRQFILSSKKLLLSDSGFYLCAWWGDGGLYGYTFGSGTRLTVV.

The rearrangement uses TRBV11-3 and TRBJ1-6; D perhaps matches TRBD1 (5 bases). The CDR3 contains 14 residues. The ends were cut back, 5 bases at V and 8 bases at J, with 13 bases in the middle. The germline gives CDR1 SGHNT, CDR2 YENEEA. CDR3 coding DNA: TGTGCCAGCAGCCCAACTTCAGGGTATTCACCCCTCCACTTT. This codes for CASSPTSGYSPLHF.

This sequence joins TRBV12-3 or TRBV12-4 and TRBJ2-5, with no clear D. The CDR3 is made up of 13 amino acids. V was clipped by 1 base and J by 5 bases, with 8 bases between them. CDR3 sequence: CASSLGRVETQYF. In nucleotides, the CDR3 is TGTGCCAGCAGTTTAGGGCGCGTGGAGACCCAGTACTTC.

This chain links TRBV24-1 with TRBJ1-2, with TRBD1 identical over 7 bases. The length of the CDR3 is 11 residues. Germline lookup yields CDR1 KGHDR and CDR2 SFDVKD. V lost 11 bases and J lost 3; bases outside the gene matches: 2. As DNA, the CDR3 is TGTGCCATTCAGGGGGACTATGGCTACACCTTC. Protein sequence: CAIQGDYGYTF.